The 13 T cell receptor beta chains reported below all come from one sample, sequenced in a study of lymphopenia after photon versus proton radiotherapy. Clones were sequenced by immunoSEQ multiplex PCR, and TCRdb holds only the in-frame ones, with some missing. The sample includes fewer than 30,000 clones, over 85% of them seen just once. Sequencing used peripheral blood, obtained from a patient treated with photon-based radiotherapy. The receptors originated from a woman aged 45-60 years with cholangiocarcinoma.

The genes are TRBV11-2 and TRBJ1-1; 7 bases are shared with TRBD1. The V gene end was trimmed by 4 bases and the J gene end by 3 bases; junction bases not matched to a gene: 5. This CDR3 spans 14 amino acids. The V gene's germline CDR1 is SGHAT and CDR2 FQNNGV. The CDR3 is CASSSRTGHTEAFF. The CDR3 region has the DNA TGTGCCAGCAGCTCCAGGACAGGCCACACTGAAGCTTTCTTT.

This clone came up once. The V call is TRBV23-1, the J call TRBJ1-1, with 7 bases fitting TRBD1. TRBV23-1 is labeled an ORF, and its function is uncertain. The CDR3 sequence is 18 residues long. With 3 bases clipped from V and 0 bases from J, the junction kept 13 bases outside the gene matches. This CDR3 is CASSHFEQGNRMNTEAFF. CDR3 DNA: TGCGCCAGCAGTCATTTCGAACAGGGGAATAGAATGAACACTGAAGCTTTCTTT.

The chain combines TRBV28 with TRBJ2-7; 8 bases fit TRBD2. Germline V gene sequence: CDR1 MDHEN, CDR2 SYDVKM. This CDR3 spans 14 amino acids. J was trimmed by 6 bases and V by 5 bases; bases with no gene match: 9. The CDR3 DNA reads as TGTGCCAGCAGTCCCACACCAGCGGGGGCCGAGCAGTACTTC. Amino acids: CASSPTPAGAEQYF.

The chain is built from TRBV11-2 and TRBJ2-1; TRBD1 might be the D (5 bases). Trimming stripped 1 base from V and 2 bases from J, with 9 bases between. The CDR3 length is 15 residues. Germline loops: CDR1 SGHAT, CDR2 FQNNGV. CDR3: CASSLGGHPYNEQFF. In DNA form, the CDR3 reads TGTGCCAGCAGCTTAGGTGGACATCCCTACAATGAGCAGTTCTTC.

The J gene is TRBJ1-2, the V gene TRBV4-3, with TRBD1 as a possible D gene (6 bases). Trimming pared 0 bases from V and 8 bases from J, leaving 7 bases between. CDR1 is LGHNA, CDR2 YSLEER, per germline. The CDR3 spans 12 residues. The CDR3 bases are TGCGCCAGCAGCCAAGAAACAGGGGGCTACACCTTC. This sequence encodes CASSQETGGYTF.

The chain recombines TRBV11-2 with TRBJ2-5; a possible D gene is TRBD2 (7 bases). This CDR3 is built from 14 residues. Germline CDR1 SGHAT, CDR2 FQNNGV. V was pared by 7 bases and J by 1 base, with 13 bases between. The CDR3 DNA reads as TGTGCCAGCACAAGGGGGGGTTTCCAAGAGACCCAGTACTTC. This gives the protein CASTRGGFQETQYF. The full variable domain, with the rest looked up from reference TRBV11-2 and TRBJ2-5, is EAGVAQSPRYKIIEKRQSVAFWCNPISGHATLYWYQQILGQGPKLLIQFQNNGVVDDSQLPKDRFSAERLKGVDSTLKIQPAKLEDSAVYLCASTRGGFQETQYFGPGTRLLVL.

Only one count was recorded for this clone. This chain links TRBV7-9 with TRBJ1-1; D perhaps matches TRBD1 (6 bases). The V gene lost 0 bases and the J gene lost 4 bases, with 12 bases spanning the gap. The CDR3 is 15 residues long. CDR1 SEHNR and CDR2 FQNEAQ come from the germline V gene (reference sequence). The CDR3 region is CASSLAQGLRTEAFF. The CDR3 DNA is TGTGCCAGCAGCTTAGCGCAGGGGCTGCGCACTGAAGCTTTCTTT.

The CDR3 spells CASSLGGRDQQFF. The DNA for the CDR3 is TGTGCCAGCAGCTTAGGGGGCAGAGATCAGCAGTTCTTC. This rearrangement joins TRBV7-2 to TRBJ2-1, with D possibly TRBD1 on 5 matching bases. V lost 1 base and J lost 11, with 12 bases in between. This CDR3 has 13 residues. Per the germline V gene, CDR1 is SGHTA and CDR2 is FQGNSA.

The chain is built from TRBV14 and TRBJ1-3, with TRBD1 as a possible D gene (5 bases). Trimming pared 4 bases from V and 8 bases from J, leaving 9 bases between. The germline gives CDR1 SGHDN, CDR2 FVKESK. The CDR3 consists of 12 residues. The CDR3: CASSLQGHTIYF. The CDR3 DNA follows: TGTGCCAGCAGCCTCCAGGGTCACACCATATATTTT. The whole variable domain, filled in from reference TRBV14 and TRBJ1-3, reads EAGVTQFPSHSVIEKGQTVTLRCDPISGHDNLYWYRRVMGKEIKFLLHFVKESKQDESGMPNNRFLAERTGGTYSTLKVQPAELEDSGVYFCASSLQGHTIYFGEGSWLTVV.

The CDR3 sequence is CASSEPGQGTGANVLTF. DNA of the CDR3: TGCGCCAGCAGTGAGCCGGGACAGGGGACTGGGGCCAACGTCCTGACTTTC. The genes are TRBV10-2 and TRBJ2-6; 10 bases fit TRBD1. Germline CDR1 is WSHSY and CDR2 is SAAADI. The CDR3 spans 17 residues. V was pared by 2 bases and J by 2 bases, with 3 bases of the junction left unmatched.

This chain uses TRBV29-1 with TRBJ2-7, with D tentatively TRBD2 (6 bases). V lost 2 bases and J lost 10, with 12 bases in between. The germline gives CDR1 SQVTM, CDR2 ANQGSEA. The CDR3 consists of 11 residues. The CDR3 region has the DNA TGCAGCGTTGAACTCGGGGGTAGACAGTACTTC. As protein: CSVELGGRQYF.

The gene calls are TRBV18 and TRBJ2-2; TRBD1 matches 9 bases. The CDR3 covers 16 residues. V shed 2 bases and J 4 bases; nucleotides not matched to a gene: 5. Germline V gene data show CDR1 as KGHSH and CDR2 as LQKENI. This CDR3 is CASSPSRQGGTGELFF. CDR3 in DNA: TGTGCCAGCTCACCATCCCGACAGGGGGGCACCGGGGAGCTGTTTTTT.

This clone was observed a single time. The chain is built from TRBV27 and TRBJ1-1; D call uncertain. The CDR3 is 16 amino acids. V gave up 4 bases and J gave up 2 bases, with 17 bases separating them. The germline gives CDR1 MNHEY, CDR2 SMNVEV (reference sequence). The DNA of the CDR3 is TGTGCCAGCAGTTCCCTACAGCGTAGCGTAAACACTGAAGCTTTCTTT. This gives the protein CASSSLQRSVNTEAFF.